The source of this T cell receptor (beta chain) is a study of T cell responses to AZD1222 COVID-19 vaccine. Study findings and constraints: Vaccination with two AZD1222 doses was followed by a rise in Spike-specific TCR breadth and depth.

TCRdb's table, derived via immunoSEQ multiplex PCR, lists solely in-frame clones and lacks some. Here the sample spans 85,000 to 100,000 clones, less than 90% being singletons. Trimming pared 4 bases from V and 3 bases from J, leaving 13 bases between. The germline CDR1 and CDR2 sequences are SGHVS and FQNEAQ. This CDR3 is 14 amino acids long. Note on this clone: The antigen remains unidentified.

The sequence came from an adult in good health. The chain couples TRBV7-8 to TRBJ2-7, with no clear D. The source was peripheral blood, collected on day 0 of AZD1222 vaccination. The CDR3 sequence is CASSYRARLYEQYF. Here the CDR3 DNA reads TGTGCCAGCAGCTATAGGGCCCGCCTCTACGAGCAGTACTTC.